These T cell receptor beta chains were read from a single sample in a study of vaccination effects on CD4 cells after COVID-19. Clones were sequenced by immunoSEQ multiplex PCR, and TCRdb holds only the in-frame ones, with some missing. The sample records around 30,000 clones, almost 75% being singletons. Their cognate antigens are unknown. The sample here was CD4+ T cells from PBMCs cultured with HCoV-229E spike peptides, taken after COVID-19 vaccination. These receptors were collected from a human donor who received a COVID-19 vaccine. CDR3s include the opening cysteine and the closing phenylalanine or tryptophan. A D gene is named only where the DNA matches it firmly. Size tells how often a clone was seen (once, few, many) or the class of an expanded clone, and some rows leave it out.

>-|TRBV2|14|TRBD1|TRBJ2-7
TGTGCCAGCAGAGGGACAGGGGGGACCTACGAGCAGTACTTC
CASRGTGGTYEQYF
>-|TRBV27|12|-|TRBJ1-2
TGTGCCAGCCAGGCCCCGGGGTATGGCTACACCTTC
CASQAPGYGYTF
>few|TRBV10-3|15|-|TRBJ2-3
TGTGCCATCAGAGACAACCCGGGTGGATCAGATACGCAGTATTTT
CAIRDNPGGSDTQYF
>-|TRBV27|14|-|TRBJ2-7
TGTGCCAGCAGTCCAGATCCTCGAGGGACAGAGCAGTACTTC
CASSPDPRGTEQYF
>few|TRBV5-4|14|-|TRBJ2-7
TGTGCCAGCAGCTTGGATGGGGGCCCCTACGAGCAGTACTTC
CASSLDGGPYEQYF
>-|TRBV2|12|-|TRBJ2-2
TGTGCCAGCAGTAAGGGGGCCGGGGAGCTGTTTTTT
CASSKGAGELFF
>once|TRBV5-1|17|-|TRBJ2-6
TGCGCCAGCAGCTTGGGGGCAGGGAGCTCTGGGGCCAACGTCCTGACTTTC
CASSLGAGSSGANVLTF
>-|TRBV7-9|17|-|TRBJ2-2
TGTGCCAGCAGCTACTCCAATGGGGCGGCGAGTTCCGGGGAGCTGTTTTTT
CASSYSNGAASSGELFF
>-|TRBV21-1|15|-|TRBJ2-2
TGTGCCAGCAGCAAAGAAAGGGCGACAGGGTGGGAGCTGTTTTTT
CASSKERATGWELFF
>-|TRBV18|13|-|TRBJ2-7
TGTGCCAGCTCACCCTCGACTGACTACGAGCAGTACTTC
CASSPSTDYEQYF
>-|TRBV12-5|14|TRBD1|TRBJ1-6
TGTGCTAGTGGTTTCGGACAGGGCCATTCACCCCTCCACTTT
CASGFGQGHSPLHF
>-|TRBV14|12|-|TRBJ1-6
TGTGCCAGCAGCCAAGTGGCGTCGCCCCTCCACTTT
CASSQVASPLHF
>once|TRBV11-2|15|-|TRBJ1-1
TGTGCCAGCAGCTTATCCGGGGGTCTGAACACTGAAGCTTTCTTT
CASSLSGGLNTEAFF
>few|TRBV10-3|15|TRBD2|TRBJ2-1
TGTGCCATCAGTGCCGCAGCGGGAGCGATCAATGAGCAGTTCTTC
CAISAAAGAINEQFF
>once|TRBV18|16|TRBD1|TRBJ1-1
TGTGCCAGCTCACCACAGCAGGGACAGGGCGGCCCTGAAGCTTTCTTT
CASSPQQGQGGPEAFF
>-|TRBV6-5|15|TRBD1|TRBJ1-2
TGTGCCAGCAGTTACTCAGCCAACAGGGGTTTTGGCTACACCTTC
CASSYSANRGFGYTF